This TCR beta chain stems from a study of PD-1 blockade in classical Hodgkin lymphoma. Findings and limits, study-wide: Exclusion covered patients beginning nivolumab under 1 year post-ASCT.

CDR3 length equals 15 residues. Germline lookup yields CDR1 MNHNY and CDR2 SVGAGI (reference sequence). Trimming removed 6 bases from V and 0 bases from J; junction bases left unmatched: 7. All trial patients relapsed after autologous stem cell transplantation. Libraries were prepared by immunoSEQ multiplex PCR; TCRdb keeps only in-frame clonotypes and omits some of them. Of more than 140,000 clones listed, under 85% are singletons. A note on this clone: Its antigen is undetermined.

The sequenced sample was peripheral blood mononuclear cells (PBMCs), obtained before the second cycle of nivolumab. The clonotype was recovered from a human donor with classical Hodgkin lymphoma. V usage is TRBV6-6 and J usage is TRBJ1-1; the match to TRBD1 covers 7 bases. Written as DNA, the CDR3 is TGTGCCAGCAGGGGACAGCCTCTCTTGAACACTGAAGCTTTCTTT. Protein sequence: CASRGQPLLNTEAFF.